The 32 T cell receptor beta chains below were found in one sample sequenced in a study of OX40 agonist ivuxolimab in advanced cancers. Data came from immunoSEQ multiplex PCR; TCRdb stores just in-frame clones and leaves some out. The sample has 40,000 to 55,000 clones; about 88% are singletons. The source was CD4+ or CD8+ T cells sorted from blood, collected in a trial of the OX40 agonist ivuxolimab. Source of these receptors: an adult with an advanced solid tumor such as melanoma, head and neck, liver or kidney cancer.

The chain carries TRBV10-3 and TRBJ1-4; D uncertain. V gave up 3 bases and J gave up 1 base, with 6 bases separating them. Germline V CDR1 and CDR2: ENHRY, SYGVKD. This CDR3 has 14 amino acids. The CDR3: CAISEEGTNEKLFF. In DNA form, the CDR3 reads TGTGCCATCAGTGAAGAGGGAACTAATGAAAAACTGTTTTTT.

CDR3 sequence reads: CAADQGGTEKLFF. The CDR3 DNA sequence: TGTGCCGCGGACCAGGGGGGGACTGAAAAACTGTTTTTT. The rearrangement uses TRBV2 and TRBJ1-4; the match to TRBD1 covers 7 bases. The CDR3 has 13 amino acids. V was pared by 11 bases and J by 7 bases, with 10 bases of the junction left unmatched. Per the germline V gene, CDR1 is SNHLY and CDR2 is FYNNEI.

A few counts support this clone. The V and J genes are TRBV18 and TRBJ1-5; 8 bases are shared with TRBD1. Germline V gene lookup returns CDR1 KGHSH and CDR2 LQKENI. The CDR3 extends over 15 amino acids. The J segment lost 4 bases and the V segment lost 5 bases, leaving 7 bases of the junction unmatched. CDR3 amino acids: CASSSDRQGNQPQHF. CDR3 nucleotide sequence: TGTGCCAGCTCATCAGACCGACAGGGGAATCAGCCCCAGCATTTT.

The chain recombines TRBV7-8 with TRBJ2-5, with TRBD1 matching 10 bases. CDR3 length: 12 amino acids. The V segment lost 10 bases and the J segment 4 bases; nucleotides outside the gene matches: 3. Germline V gene data show CDR1 as SGHVS and CDR2 as FQNEAQ. CDR3 loop: CATWDRGETQYF. The CDR3 coding sequence is TGTGCCACTTGGGACAGGGGAGAGACCCAGTACTTC.

V is TRBV25-1 and J is TRBJ2-7; D not certain. V lost 4 bases and J lost 3, with 4 bases in between. This CDR3 is 11 amino acids long. Germline CDR1 is MGHDK and CDR2 is SYGVNS. CDR3 region: CASSVSYEQYF. In DNA, the CDR3 is TGTGCCAGCAGTGTTAGCTACGAGCAGTACTTC.

The chain uses TRBV11-2 and TRBJ2-6; D is uncertain. Trimming pared 5 bases from V and 2 bases from J, leaving 10 bases between. This CDR3 is built from 15 residues. Germline loops: CDR1 SGHAT, CDR2 FQNNGV. The CDR3 is CASSPLEAGANVLTF. In DNA, the CDR3 is TGTGCCAGCAGCCCCTTAGAGGCTGGGGCCAACGTCCTGACTTTC. Full variable domain (missing parts from reference TRBV11-2 and TRBJ2-6): EAGVAQSPRYKIIEKRQSVAFWCNPISGHATLYWYQQILGQGPKLLIQFQNNGVVDDSQLPKDRFSAERLKGVDSTLKIQPAKLEDSAVYLCASSPLEAGANVLTFGAGSRLTVL.

The J gene is TRBJ1-4, the V gene TRBV18, with D possibly TRBD1 on 6 matching bases. V lost 6 bases and J 7 bases, leaving 6 bases between the germline ends. The germline V gene has CDR1 KGHSH and CDR2 LQKENI. This CDR3 spans 11 amino acids. For the CDR3, the DNA is TGTGCCAGCTCCAGGGGTGAAAAACTGTTTTTT. This sequence encodes CASSRGEKLFF.

This chain connects TRBV19 to TRBJ1-5, with TRBD1 matching 7 bases. J was trimmed by 7 bases and V by 4 bases; bases with no gene match: 13. This CDR3 region has 16 residues. Per germline, CDR1 LNHDA and CDR2 SQIVND (reference sequence). CDR3: CASSNYGDRVGQPQHF. For the CDR3, the DNA is TGTGCCAGTAGTAACTACGGGGACAGAGTGGGGCAGCCCCAGCATTTT.

The chain combines TRBV19 with TRBJ1-2; possible D gene TRBD1, 5 bases. This CDR3 comprises 15 residues. The germline V and J ends were trimmed by 7 bases and 0 bases, with 15 bases remaining between them. CDR1 is LNHDA and CDR2 is SQIVND in the germline V gene (reference sequence). The chain's CDR3 is CASNRLMDTNYGYTF. CDR3 nucleotide sequence: TGTGCCAGTAATAGGTTGATGGACACTAACTATGGCTACACCTTC.

This chain uses TRBV6-6 with TRBJ1-2, with D possibly matching TRBD1 (6 bases). CDR1 and CDR2 (germline): MNHNY, SVGAGI (reference sequence). V shed 6 bases and J shed 8 bases, with 16 bases lying between them. CDR3 length equals 13 residues. The CDR3 loop is CASRSGGGSGYTF. The DNA for the CDR3 is TGTGCCAGCAGGAGCGGAGGGGGGTCAGGCTACACCTTC.

This clone was counted a single time. The chain links TRBV5-4 to TRBJ2-7, with 10 bases matching TRBD2. CDR1 SGHNT and CDR2 YYREEE come from the germline V gene (reference sequence). The CDR3 has 15 residues. J lost 1 base, V lost 4 bases, and 5 bases had no gene match. In DNA, the CDR3 is TGTGCCAGCAGCACCCTAGCGGGAGCGTCCTACGAGCAGTACTTC. Its translation: CASSTLAGASYEQYF.

V is TRBV30 and J is TRBJ1-3; D is uncertain. There are 12 residues in the CDR3. Germline-derived CDR1 and CDR2 are GTSNPN and SVGIG (reference sequence). V was pared by 4 bases and J by 4 bases, with 8 bases between. The CDR3 reads CAWKKAGNTIYF. CDR3 coding DNA: TGTGCCTGGAAAAAAGCGGGAAACACCATATATTTT.

The gene calls are TRBV6-6 and TRBJ1-2; 9 bases are a match to TRBD1. The trim removed 5 bases at V and 3 bases at J, leaving 1 base unmatched. CDR1 and CDR2 from the germline V gene are MNHNY and SVGAGI (reference sequence). This CDR3 comprises 13 residues. This CDR3 is CASSRQGDYGYTF. The CDR3 nucleotides are TGTGCCAGCAGTAGACAGGGGGACTATGGCTACACCTTC.

This chain's CDR3 is CASSIWDSGQPQHF. The CDR3 coding sequence is TGTGCCAGTAGTATATGGGACAGTGGTCAGCCCCAGCATTTT. The genes are TRBV19 and TRBJ1-5; TRBD1 agrees at 7 bases. CDR3 length: 14 residues. V was pared by 2 bases and J by 6 bases, with 4 bases of the junction left unmatched. Germline CDR1 reads LNHDA; CDR2 reads SQIVND (reference sequence). Combining the CDR3 with reference TRBV19 and TRBJ1-5 gives the whole variable domain DGGITQSPKYLFRKEGQNVTLSCEQNLNHDAMYWYRQDPGQGLRLIYYSQIVNDFQKGDIAEGYSVSREKKESFPLTVTSAQKNPTAFYLCASSIWDSGQPQHFGDGTRLSIL.

This clone appeared a few times. The rearrangement uses TRBV19 and TRBJ2-7; the match to TRBD1 covers 10 bases. Per the germline V gene, CDR1 is LNHDA and CDR2 is SQIVND (reference sequence). With V trimmed by 5 bases and J by 5 bases, 15 bases remained unmatched. The CDR3 length is 17 residues. In DNA, the CDR3 is TGTGCCAGTAGTGAATGGACAGGGGGGTTCATCCTTAACGAGCAGTACTTC. Encoded protein: CASSEWTGGFILNEQYF.

J is TRBJ2-7 and V is TRBV5-6; D is uncertain. The CDR3 is 14 amino acids. Trimming cost V 0 bases and J 2 bases, with 9 bases left between them. Germline CDR1 reads SGHDT; CDR2 reads YYEEEE. The CDR3 DNA sequence: TGTGCCAGCAGCTTGGGCGGAAACCCCTACGAGCAGTACTTC. This codes for CASSLGGNPYEQYF.

This clone has just one count. The genes are TRBV18 and TRBJ1-4, with 7 positions matching TRBD1. From germline, CDR1 is KGHSH and CDR2 LQKENI. With 2 bases clipped from V and 6 bases from J, the junction kept 12 bases outside the gene matches. This CDR3 spans 17 amino acids. As DNA, the CDR3 is TGTGCCAGCTCACCAGCGGGTCCCAGGGGGTTTGATGAAAAACTGTTTTTT. Its translation is CASSPAGPRGFDEKLFF.

The chain carries TRBV6-6 and TRBJ1-5; 10 bases align to TRBD1. This CDR3 contains 15 residues. Germline CDR1 reads MNHNY; CDR2 reads SVGAGI (reference sequence). V was clipped by 7 bases and J by 3 bases; unmatched bases: 6. CDR3 in amino acids: CASNWDRGNNQPQHF. The CDR3 coding sequence is TGTGCCAGCAACTGGGACAGGGGAAACAATCAGCCCCAGCATTTT.

The V gene is TRBV28, the J gene TRBJ2-3; TRBD2 matches at 9 bases. Germline V lookup: CDR1 MDHEN, CDR2 SYDVKM. The V segment lost 4 bases and the J segment 5 bases; nucleotides outside the gene matches: 7. This CDR3 has 15 amino acids. CDR3 in amino acids: CASSYVAGERDTQYF. The DNA of the CDR3 is TGTGCCAGCAGTTATGTAGCGGGAGAGAGAGATACGCAGTATTTT.

In DNA, the CDR3 is TGTGCCAGCAGCTTATTTGGATCGAAGGAGGTCTCTGGGGCCAACGTCCTGACTTTC. Its protein is CASSLFGSKEVSGANVLTF. This chain links TRBV5-6 with TRBJ2-6, with a possible D match to TRBD2 (5 bases). This CDR3 is 19 amino acids long. Germline CDR1 reads SGHDT; CDR2 reads YYEEEE. V dropped 2 bases and J dropped 0 bases, with 18 bases sitting between them.

This sequence joins TRBV5-4 and TRBJ1-2; D possibly corresponds to TRBD1 (5 bases). V was pared by 0 bases and J by 8 bases, with 14 bases between. The CDR3 contains 14 residues. Germline CDR1 is SGHNT and CDR2 is YYREEE (reference sequence). The CDR3 region is CASSLALGGLGYTF. The CDR3 DNA follows: TGTGCCAGCAGCTTGGCTTTGGGGGGTTTAGGCTACACCTTC.

The chain recombines TRBV30 with TRBJ1-3; a weak D match, TRBD1 (5 bases). The CDR3 spans 14 residues. The germline V gene has CDR1 GTSNPN and CDR2 SVGIG (reference sequence). V gave up 1 base and J gave up 1 base, with 8 bases separating them. CDR3 sequence reads: CAWSGRGSGNTIYF. The CDR3 region has the DNA TGTGCCTGGAGTGGGCGGGGGTCTGGAAACACCATATATTTT.

The chain carries TRBV7-9 and TRBJ1-1; 7 bases align to TRBD1. V gave up 5 bases and J gave up 0 bases; unmatched junction bases: 6. The CDR3 loop spans 15 amino acids. The germline V gene encodes CDR1 SEHNR and CDR2 FQNEAQ (reference sequence). The CDR3 bases are TGTGCCAGCAGCGACGAGGGGGCCCTGAACACTGAAGCTTTCTTT. Its protein is CASSDEGALNTEAFF.

The V gene is TRBV19, the J gene TRBJ1-4; no firm D call. Trimming took 5 bases from V and 3 from J, leaving 10 bases between them. CDR1 is LNHDA and CDR2 is SQIVND in the germline V gene (reference sequence). The CDR3 has 14 residues. CDR3 nucleotide sequence: TGTGCCAGTAGTCCCTGGGAAGCTAATGAAAAACTGTTTTTT. As protein: CASSPWEANEKLFF.

This clone showed up just a few times. The chain employs TRBV27 and TRBJ2-1; D is perhaps TRBD1 or TRBD2 (5 bases each). Trimming took off 5 bases at V and 0 bases at J, with 8 bases between the two ends. In germline, CDR1 is MNHEY, CDR2 SMNVEV (reference sequence). This CDR3 has 14 amino acids. The CDR3 region has the DNA TGTGCCAGCAGTAGGGACGGCTCCTACAATGAGCAGTTCTTC. Translation: CASSRDGSYNEQFF.

The rearrangement joins TRBV28 to TRBJ2-7, with D hard to call. This CDR3 region has 15 residues. V lost 4 bases, J lost 0 bases, and 13 bases lay in between. Germline V gene lookup returns CDR1 MDHEN and CDR2 SYDVKM. The CDR3, as DNA: TGTGCCAGCAGTTCCCCCGCAGCGAGCTCCTACGAGCAGTACTTC. Protein sequence: CASSSPAASSYEQYF.

The chain carries TRBV5-1 and TRBJ2-1, with 8 positions matching TRBD1. This CDR3 contains 15 residues. V was pared by 0 bases and J by 3 bases, with 2 bases of the junction left unmatched. CDR1 is SGHRS and CDR2 is YFSETQ in the germline V gene. In DNA form, the CDR3 reads TGCGCCAGCAGCTTGGGGGACAGGTACTACAATGAGCAGTTCTTC. Translating gives CASSLGDRYYNEQFF.

The chain couples TRBV2 to TRBJ2-5; tentatively, D is TRBD2 (5 bases). Near its end, the DNA agrees better with TRBJ2-7, so the J call may be wrong. CDR3 size: 13 residues. In germline, CDR1 is SNHLY, CDR2 FYNNEI. As DNA, the CDR3 is TGTGCCAGCAGTGAAGCCCGAGAGGGCGAGCAGTACTTC. Translation: CASSEAREGEQYF.

This sequence joins TRBV2 and TRBJ2-2; TRBD2 aligns across 9 bases. CDR1 is SNHLY and CDR2 is FYNNEI in the germline V gene. The CDR3 contains 14 residues. V lost 6 bases, J lost 6 bases, and 5 bases stayed unmatched. CDR3 in DNA: TGTGCCAGCAGGCGGGAGGGCCGGGCCGGGGAGCTGTTTTTT. As protein: CASRREGRAGELFF.

This sequence joins TRBV6-5 and TRBJ2-5; 9 bases fit TRBD2. The DNA matches TRBJ2-7 better at its end, which makes the J call doubtful. This CDR3 region has 16 residues. Looked up from germline, CDR1 is MNHEY and CDR2 is SVGAGI. Here the CDR3 DNA reads TGTGCCAGCAGTTCTAGCGGGAACCCCTTGGGCTACGAGCAGTACTTC. It codes for CASSSSGNPLGYEQYF.

The chain recombines TRBV18 with TRBJ1-3; possible D gene TRBD1, 6 bases. The CDR3 runs 16 residues. From germline, CDR1 is KGHSH and CDR2 LQKENI. Trimming stripped 2 bases from V and 0 bases from J, with 11 bases between. CDR3 DNA: TGTGCCAGCTCACCAGGAGGGGGTCCCTCTGGAAACACCATATATTTT. This sequence encodes CASSPGGGPSGNTIYF.

J is TRBJ2-5 and V is TRBV6-1, with unresolved D. CDR3 length: 15 residues. The V gene lost 1 base and the J gene lost 2 bases, with 11 bases spanning the gap. Per the germline V gene, CDR1 is MNHNS and CDR2 is SASEGT. CDR3 amino acids: CASSEGVGPQETQYF. The CDR3 nucleotides read TGTGCCAGCAGTGAAGGAGTTGGGCCGCAAGAGACCCAGTACTTC.